Listed here are 15 T cell receptor beta chains from one sample, sequenced in a study of beta chain features in type 1 diabetes. Since all of the isolated RNA was reverse transcribed, expressed TCRB transcripts were what got sequenced. Data came from immunoSEQ multiplex PCR; TCRdb stores just in-frame clones and leaves some out. The sample has about 130,000 clones, roughly a tenth seen once. Sample: central memory CD4+ T cells from blood. These receptors came from a man between 18 and 29 years old in good health.

The rearrangement joins TRBV9 to TRBJ2-3, with D uncertain. Germline V gives CDR1 SGDLS, CDR2 YYNGEE. CDR3 size: 13 residues. Trimming took 4 bases from V and 1 from J, leaving 7 bases between them. The CDR3 coding sequence is TGTGCCAGCAGCCCCTTCGGCACAGATACGCAGTATTTT. Translating gives CASSPFGTDTQYF.

V usage is TRBV6-6 and J usage is TRBJ1-2; D possibly corresponds to TRBD1 (5 bases). This CDR3 region has 15 residues. Between the trimmed V and J ends, which lost 8 bases and 5 bases, there was a span of 21 bases. Germline CDR1 and CDR2: MNHNY and SVGAGI (reference sequence). The CDR3 nucleotides are TGTGCCAGCGAAGGAACGGACACGTATCAATATGGCTACACCTTC. It translates to CASEGTDTYQYGYTF.

The chain has TRBV19 and TRBJ2-7; weak D call: TRBD1 (5 bases). The germline CDR1 and CDR2 sequences are LNHDA and SQIVND (reference sequence). The CDR3 totals 12 residues. Trimming removed 3 bases from V and 5 bases from J, with 8 bases in between. This chain's CDR3 is CASSMGQNEQYF. CDR3 bases: TGTGCCAGTAGTATGGGGCAGAACGAGCAGTACTTC. Full variable domain (missing parts from reference TRBV19 and TRBJ2-7): DGGITQSPKYLFRKEGQNVTLSCEQNLNHDAMYWYRQDPGQGLRLIYYSQIVNDFQKGDIAEGYSVSREKKESFPLTVTSAQKNPTAFYLCASSMGQNEQYFGPGTRLTVT.

This clone has only a few counts. J is TRBJ1-6 and V is TRBV6-5; the match to TRBD1 covers 7 bases. The germline gives CDR1 MNHEY, CDR2 SVGAGI. The CDR3 has 14 residues. Trimming removed 6 bases from V and 7 bases from J; junction bases left unmatched: 6. CDR3 amino acids: CASRGTARNSPLHF. The CDR3, as DNA: TGTGCCAGCAGGGGGACAGCTAGAAATTCACCCCTCCACTTT.

The rearrangement joins TRBV5-1 to TRBJ2-2, with 7 bases fitting TRBD1. This CDR3 contains 14 residues. V lost 4 bases to trimming and J lost 6 bases; unmatched junction nucleotides: 6. The V gene's germline CDR1 is SGHRS and CDR2 YFSETQ. The CDR3 here is CASSPGQTAGELFF. In DNA, the CDR3 is TGCGCCAGCAGCCCGGGACAGACAGCCGGGGAGCTGTTTTTT.

In its sample, this clone was seen a few times. The chain couples TRBV27 to TRBJ2-3; 7 bases map to TRBD1. V was pared by 5 bases and J by 0 bases, with 8 bases of the junction left unmatched. Germline V lookup: CDR1 MNHEY, CDR2 SMNVEV (reference sequence). This CDR3 is 16 amino acids long. Here the CDR3 reads CASSRDRYSSTDTQYF. The CDR3 DNA sequence: TGTGCCAGCAGTCGGGACAGATATTCTAGCACAGATACGCAGTATTTT.

This clone was detected many times. The chain carries TRBV7-9 and TRBJ2-5; perhaps TRBD2 as D (5 bases). Between the trimmed V and J ends, which lost 2 bases and 9 bases, there was a span of 19 bases. The CDR3 sequence is 15 residues long. CDR1 SEHNR and CDR2 FQNEAQ come from the germline V gene (reference sequence). The DNA for the CDR3 is TGTGCCAGCAGCTTACCTCGACCCACGGAGGAGGCCCAGTACTTC. Translated, it gives CASSLPRPTEEAQYF.

This clone showed up just a few times. This chain's CDR3 is CASSVDSNSPLHF. CDR3 nucleotide sequence: TGTGCCAGCAGCGTGGACAGTAATTCACCCCTCCACTTT. This chain uses TRBV9 with TRBJ1-6; tentative D call: TRBD1 (6 bases). CDR3 length: 13 amino acids. Germline loops: CDR1 SGDLS, CDR2 YYNGEE. The V end was cut by 2 bases, the J end by 6 bases, with 6 bases between. The entire variable domain, with the rest obtained from reference TRBV9 and TRBJ1-6, is as follows: DSGVTQTPKHLITATGQRVTLRCSPRSGDLSVYWYQQSLDQGLQFLIQYYNGEERAKGNILERFSAQQFPDLHSELNLSSLELGDSALYFCASSVDSNSPLHFGNGTRLTVT.

The chain couples TRBV7-8 to TRBJ1-2, with TRBD1 as a possible D gene (6 bases). The length of the CDR3 is 13 residues. The germline V and J ends were trimmed by 5 bases and 2 bases, with 9 bases remaining between them. Germline CDR1 is SGHVS and CDR2 is FQNEAQ. In DNA, the CDR3 is TGTGCCAGCAGCAATGGACAGAACTATGGCTACACCTTC. It translates to CASSNGQNYGYTF.

This chain uses TRBV7-2 with TRBJ2-6; no reliable D call. The CDR3 loop spans 17 amino acids. The germline V gene encodes CDR1 SGHTA and CDR2 FQGNSA. V lost 1 base to trimming and J lost 0 bases, with 10 bases between them. CDR3 amino acids: CASSLDLMSSGANVLTF. CDR3 DNA sequence: TGTGCCAGCAGCTTAGATCTCATGAGCTCTGGGGCCAACGTCCTGACTTTC.

In its sample, this clone was seen a few times. The gene calls are TRBV7-2 and TRBJ1-5, with TRBD1 identical over 7 bases. Unmatched junction bases numbered 3, after V lost 4 bases and J lost 3 bases. Germline-derived CDR1 and CDR2 are SGHTA and FQGNSA. The CDR3 has 14 amino acids. CDR3 DNA: TGTGCCAGCAGCTCCAGGGGGTCCAATCAGCCCCAGCATTTT. Its translation: CASSSRGSNQPQHF.

This chain joins TRBV7-9 and TRBJ2-7; D possibly corresponds to TRBD1 (6 bases). Germline V CDR1 and CDR2: SEHNR, FQNEAQ (reference sequence). This CDR3 comprises 15 residues. V was trimmed by 1 base and J by 5 bases, leaving 15 bases between them. Written as DNA, the CDR3 is TGTGCCAGCAGCTTAGGTTTTACAGGGTGGGACGAGCAGTACTTC. Its translation is CASSLGFTGWDEQYF.

V and J are TRBV6-5 and TRBJ2-3, with D possibly matching TRBD1 (6 bases). The CDR3 loop spans 15 amino acids. CDR1 and CDR2 from the germline V gene are MNHEY and SVGAGI. The germline V and J ends were trimmed by 2 bases and 1 base, with 10 bases remaining between them. Written as DNA, the CDR3 is TGTGCCAGCAGTTACAGGGGGTCCCGCACAGATACGCAGTATTTT. This encodes CASSYRGSRTDTQYF.

The chain has TRBV4-3 and TRBJ2-3; D remains ambiguous. Germline lookup yields CDR1 LGHNA and CDR2 YSLEER. Trimming shortened V by 3 bases and J by 2 bases, and 6 bases separated the two germline ends. The length of the CDR3 is 13 residues. The CDR3 loop is CASSQANTDTQYF. In DNA form, the CDR3 reads TGCGCCAGCAGCCAGGCCAACACAGATACGCAGTATTTT.

In this sample, this clone turned up many times. The rearrangement joins TRBV29-1 to TRBJ2-7; 7 bases match TRBD2. CDR1 and CDR2 from the germline V gene are SQVTM and ANQGSEA. CDR3 length: 11 amino acids. V shed 7 bases and J 3 bases; nucleotides not matched to a gene: 3. The CDR3 reads CSASGDYEQYF. CDR3 DNA: TGCAGCGCGAGCGGGGACTACGAGCAGTACTTC.